The present TCR beta chain was sequenced within a study of molecular identifiers for immune sequencing clone quantification. Across the whole study: Split five ways in replicates, RNA from about 20,000 or 100,000 naive CD8 cells had four portions sequenced.

In preparing bulk TCR libraries, previously described methods and listed TCR primers were used. TCRdb recomputed calls from the PCR reads with MiXCR, one row per CDR3 protein. The sample consists of more than 300,000 distinct CDR3 sequences, 20% to 25% of them appearing once. There are a few counts of this clonotype. What it binds is unknown. Naive CD8 libraries used 20,000 to 1,000,000 sorted cells and 10%, 30% or 50% RNA. Study-wide results and caveats: Jurkat TCR RNA spiked in from one cell reportedly remained identifiable amid about a million naive cells.

CDR1 is MNHNS and CDR2 is SASEGT in the germline V gene. Trimming pared 5 bases from V and 5 bases from J, leaving 15 bases between. The CDR3 extends over 15 amino acids. This clonotype was sampled from a human donor in good health. Some libraries in this study had Jurkat cell RNA spiked in. The specimen was naive CD8+ T cells from blood, with Jurkat cell RNA spiked in. The subset here: FACS-sorted CD8+CD4-CCR7+CD45RA+ naive T cells. J is TRBJ2-2 and V is TRBV6-1; D is perhaps TRBD1 or TRBD2 (6 bases each). The DNA for the CDR3 is TGTGCCAGCAGTTCTACGGGAGACAGGACCGGGGAGCTGTTTTTT. Translated, it gives CASSSTGDRTGELFF.